These 16 T cell receptor beta chains originate from one sample sequenced in a study of response to subunit inactivated influenza vaccine. TCRdb reprocessed the RT-PCR reads via MiXCR and lists one record per CDR3 protein. This sample yields hundreds of thousands of distinct CDR3 sequences, of which more than 15% are seen a single time; 11% belongs to the top ten. This material consisted of PBMCs from blood, taken about 13 days after vaccination. The receptor set was obtained from a middle-aged man who received an inactivated influenza vaccine.

The rearrangement uses TRBV12-3 or TRBV12-4 and TRBJ2-7, with unresolved D. The CDR3 consists of 12 residues. Trimming took 7 bases from V and 3 from J, leaving 10 bases between them. CDR3 protein: CASTLHRYEQYF. The CDR3 DNA sequence: TGTGCCAGCACCCTCCATCGCTACGAGCAGTACTTC.

This clonotype has only a few counts. The chain joins TRBV15 to TRBJ2-5; no firm D call. The CDR3 loop spans 16 amino acids. Germline CDR1 LNHNV, CDR2 YYDKDF (reference sequence). The V end was cut by 1 base, the J end by 2 bases, with 14 bases between. The CDR3 nucleotides are TGTGCCACCAGCAGAGTTCGACTCCTTTGGCAAGAGACCCAGTACTTC. Translated, it gives CATSRVRLLWQETQYF.

This clonotype was observed at least ten times. The chain recombines TRBV5-1 with TRBJ2-7, with a weak D call TRBD2 (5 bases). CDR1 and CDR2 (germline): SGHRS, YFSETQ. Trimming left V 1 base short and J 0 bases short, with 11 bases between. The CDR3 consists of 15 residues. CDR3 protein: CASSLSGVPSYEQYF. As DNA, the CDR3 is TGCGCCAGCAGCTTGTCCGGGGTACCCTCCTACGAGCAGTACTTC. Together with reference TRBV5-1 and TRBJ2-7, the CDR3 gives the full variable domain: KAGVTQTPRYLIKTRGQQVTLSCSPISGHRSVSWYQQTPGQGLQFLFEYFSETQRNKGNFPGRFSGRQFSNSRSEMNVSTLELGDSALYLCASSLSGVPSYEQYFGPGTRLTVT.

This chain joins TRBV11-1 and TRBJ2-1, with TRBD2 as a possible D gene (6 bases). Germline V gives CDR1 SGHAT, CDR2 FQDESV (reference sequence). This CDR3 comprises 19 residues. V gave up 6 bases and J gave up 4 bases, with 28 bases separating them. CDR3 sequence reads: CASRRPGGSGYGGYNEQFF. CDR3 DNA: TGTGCCAGCAGAAGACCCGGTGGATCGGGCTACGGGGGATACAATGAGCAGTTCTTC.

This clonotype was seen many times. The chain employs TRBV10-3 and TRBJ2-7; 8 positions agree with TRBD1. There are 14 residues in the CDR3. V was pared by 6 bases and J by 0 bases, with 4 bases of the junction left unmatched. Germline V lookup: CDR1 ENHRY, CDR2 SYGVKD. The CDR3 DNA follows: TGTGCCATCAGCGGACAGGGTGGCTCCTACGAGCAGTACTTC. It encodes CAISGQGGSYEQYF.

This chain connects TRBV7-2 to TRBJ2-7, with 8 bases lining up with TRBD1. Trimming took 6 bases from V and 6 from J; bases not matched to a gene: 13. Germline CDR1 reads SGHTA; CDR2 reads FQGNSA. The CDR3 consists of 15 residues. CDR3 DNA sequence: TGTGCCAGCAGACCCCAGACAGGGGTCCCGGGCGAGCAGTACTTC. Its translation is CASRPQTGVPGEQYF.

This clonotype was detected ten times or more. This sequence joins TRBV7-2 and TRBJ2-7, with D possibly matching TRBD1 (6 bases). The CDR3 contains 13 residues. Trimming shortened V by 5 bases and J by 2 bases, and 10 bases separated the two germline ends. Germline CDR1 and CDR2: SGHTA and FQGNSA. CDR3 bases: TGTGCCAGCAGCAATGGACAGACCTACGAGCAGTACTTC. It translates to CASSNGQTYEQYF.

In this sample, this clonotype turned up a few times. This sequence joins TRBV6-5 and TRBJ2-2; no clear D gene. The CDR3 is made up of 14 amino acids. Trimming removed 3 bases at V and 6 bases at J, with 11 bases between. In germline, CDR1 is MNHEY, CDR2 SVGAGI. The CDR3 nucleotides are TGTGCCAGCAGTTATAACCAGGTTTCCGGGGAGCTGTTTTTT. Protein product: CASSYNQVSGELFF.

The V call is TRBV20-1, the J call TRBJ2-6, with a possible D match to TRBD2 (6 bases). The V end was cut by 3 bases, the J end by 2 bases, with 8 bases between. From germline, CDR1 is DFQATT and CDR2 SNEGSKA (reference sequence). There are 14 residues in the CDR3. CDR3 sequence (DNA): TGCAGTGCTAGTGGGGGGACTGGGGCCAACGTCCTGACTTTC. The encoded protein is CSASGGTGANVLTF.

This clonotype showed up just a few times. V usage is TRBV28 and J usage is TRBJ2-7; D uncertain. V was clipped by 3 bases and J by 2 bases, with 5 bases between them. The germline gives CDR1 MDHEN, CDR2 SYDVKM. The CDR3 covers 12 residues. The CDR3 loop reads CASSFGPYEQYF. The CDR3 DNA reads TGTGCCAGCAGTTTTGGTCCCTACGAGCAGTACTTC.

The sample holds a few counts of this clonotype. V and J are TRBV5-1 and TRBJ2-5; TRBD2 matches at 9 bases. This CDR3 region has 17 residues. After removal of 2 bases from V and 0 bases from J, the junction contained 8 bases not matched to a gene. Germline V CDR1 and CDR2: SGHRS, YFSETQ. The CDR3 nucleotides read TGCGCCAGCAGCTTCGGCGGGGGGGCCTTAAACCAAGAGACCCAGTACTTC. Translation gives CASSFGGGALNQETQYF.

Only a few counts were recorded for this clonotype. V is TRBV29-1 and J is TRBJ2-1; tentatively, D is TRBD1 (6 bases). In germline, CDR1 is SQVTM, CDR2 ANQGSEA. The V and J ends lost 8 bases and 6 bases respectively, with 17 bases between them. The CDR3 runs to 13 residues. The CDR3 loop is CSMLGQGLNEQFF. Written as DNA, the CDR3 is TGCAGCATGCTGGGGCAGGGGCTCAATGAGCAGTTCTTC.

This clonotype came up a few times. The chain carries TRBV20-1 and TRBJ2-5; 7 positions match TRBD2. Germline V gene data show CDR1 as DFQATT and CDR2 as SNEGSKA (reference sequence). The CDR3 loop spans 14 amino acids. V trimming: 3 bases; J trimming: 1 base; junction bases outside the gene matches: 5. The CDR3 spells CSARKGRAQETQYF. Here the CDR3 DNA reads TGCAGTGCTAGGAAGGGGAGGGCCCAAGAGACCCAGTACTTC.

The CDR3, as DNA: TGTGCCAGCAGCGCCCGGACAGGGACGCTGGGCGGGGAGCTGTTTTTT. This sequence encodes CASSARTGTLGGELFF. The chain carries TRBV9 and TRBJ2-2; 8 nucleotides agree with TRBD1. Germline V lookup: CDR1 SGDLS, CDR2 YYNGEE. V trimming: 3 bases; J trimming: 7 bases; junction bases outside the gene matches: 11. The CDR3 spans 16 residues.

The V and J genes are TRBV5-1 and TRBJ2-1; D could derive from TRBD1 or TRBD2 (5 bases each). V dropped 3 bases and J dropped 2 bases, with 24 bases sitting between them. The CDR3 runs 19 residues. CDR1 SGHRS and CDR2 YFSETQ come from the germline V gene. The CDR3 DNA sequence: TGCGCCAGCAGCTACCCCGGGACGTCGGCACTGGGGACCTACAATGAGCAGTTCTTC. This gives the protein CASSYPGTSALGTYNEQFF. The whole variable domain, filled in from reference TRBV5-1 and TRBJ2-1, reads KAGVTQTPRYLIKTRGQQVTLSCSPISGHRSVSWYQQTPGQGLQFLFEYFSETQRNKGNFPGRFSGRQFSNSRSEMNVSTLELGDSALYLCASSYPGTSALGTYNEQFFGPGTRLTVL.

This clonotype was detected once. One junction end does not reproduce the germline sequence, and a read error may be involved. This rearrangement joins TRBV9 to TRBJ2-2, with 12 positions matching TRBD2. Per germline, CDR1 SGDLS and CDR2 YYNGEE. The CDR3 is made up of 16 amino acids. Here the CDR3 DNA reads TGTGCCAGCAGCGAGAGACTAGCGGGAGCCACCGGCGAGCTGTTTTTT. It codes for CASSERLAGATGELFF.